A selection of T cell receptor beta chains follows, all from one sample in a study of T cells in Graves' hyperthyroidism and ophthalmopathy. One entry per CDR3 protein results from TCRdb running MiXCR on the multiplex PCR reads. The table has about 500,000 distinct CDR3 sequences, 13% to 15% seen once; the top ten hold under 20%. The sequencing sample was made of blood. These TCRs come from a woman aged 18-29 years with Graves' hyperthyroidism. Each CDR3 is given with its conserved first and last residue. A D gene is named only where the DNA matches it firmly. Clone size appears in some rows only: once, few, many, or a class for an expanded clone.

>12|TRBJ1-1|many|TRBV6-1|.
CASSGVGGQAFF
TGTGCCAGCAGTGGGGTAGGGGGGCAAGCTTTCTTT
>14|TRBJ1-1|.|TRBV2|.
CANSEYGGNTEAFF
TGTGCCAACAGTGAATATGGGGGCAACACTGAAGCTTTCTTT
>14|TRBJ2-7|many|TRBV5-1|.
CASNPRAGYYEQYF
TGCGCCAGCAACCCTCGGGCAGGATACTACGAGCAGTACTTC
>15|TRBJ1-5|many|TRBV27|.
CASSLGGGQGQPQHF
TGTGCCAGCAGTTTAGGGGGGGGCCAGGGTCAGCCCCAGCATTTT
>11|TRBJ1-2|.|TRBV20-1|.
CSATSEGGYTF
TGCAGTGCTACCAGCGAAGGCGGCTACACCTTC
>13|TRBJ1-5|many|TRBV30|.
CAWSATADQPQHF
TGTGCCTGGAGTGCGACAGCCGATCAGCCCCAGCATTTT
>14|TRBJ2-2|few|TRBV12-3/TRBV12-4|TRBD2
CASSVGGHTGELFF
TGTGCCAGCAGTGTGGGAGGGCACACCGGGGAGCTGTTTTTT
>14|TRBJ2-5|many|TRBV28|.
CASSESGIQETQYF
TGTGCCAGCAGTGAATCGGGAATACAAGAGACCCAGTACTTC
>15|TRBJ2-3|many|TRBV7-2|TRBD2
CASSLVGGPTDTQYF
TGTGCCAGCAGCTTAGTGGGAGGGCCAACAGATACGCAGTATTTT
>16|TRBJ1-5|many|TRBV12-3/TRBV12-4|TRBD1
CASSLQGQGFNQPQHF
TGTGCCAGCAGTTTGCAGGGACAGGGTTTTAATCAGCCCCAGCATTTT
>16|TRBJ1-1|many|TRBV12-3/TRBV12-4|TRBD1
CASSLRGGQGGTEAFF
TGTGCCAGCAGTTTAAGAGGTGGGCAGGGGGGAACTGAAGCTTTCTTT
>17|TRBJ2-6|few|TRBV6-5|TRBD1
CASSWDRGTSGANVLTF
TGTGCCAGCAGTTGGGACAGGGGGACCTCTGGGGCCAACGTCCTGACTTTC
>15|TRBJ2-1|few|TRBV11-2|.
CASSSLALSYNEQFF
TGTGCCAGCAGCTCTCTCGCCCTCTCCTACAATGAGCAGTTCTTC
>13|TRBJ2-5|.|TRBV20-1|TRBD1
CSARRTGGETQYF
TGCAGTGCTAGAAGGACAGGGGGAGAGACCCAGTACTTC
>13|TRBJ2-2|.|TRBV10-3|.
CAIAPGGAGELFF
TGTGCCATCGCCCCCGGCGGCGCCGGGGAGCTGTTTTTT
>15|TRBJ2-1|few|TRBV24-1|.
CATSDLSARGNEQFF
TGTGCCACCAGTGATTTGAGCGCCCGAGGCAATGAGCAGTTCTTC
>17|TRBJ2-1|many|TRBV11-2|.
CASSLNRPSVAMGEQFF
TGTGCCAGCAGCTTAAATCGGCCTAGTGTAGCAATGGGTGAGCAGTTCTTC
>17|TRBJ2-2|.|TRBV2|TRBD2
CASMVLAGGDDTGELFF
TGTGCCAGCATGGTACTAGCGGGAGGGGACGACACCGGGGAGCTGTTTTTT
>13|TRBJ2-7|.|TRBV15|.
CATWFGPTYEQYF
TGTGCCACTTGGTTTGGTCCAACCTACGAGCAGTACTTC
>15|TRBJ2-1|few|TRBV20-1|TRBD2
CSASSFSGVGNEQFF
TGCAGTGCTAGTTCATTTAGCGGGGTGGGCAATGAGCAGTTCTTC
>16|TRBJ2-4|.|TRBV12-3/TRBV12-4|.
CASSLVGRAAKNIQYF
TGTGCCAGCAGTTTAGTCGGCAGGGCGGCCAAAAACATTCAGTACTTC
>15|TRBJ2-1|many|TRBV11-1|TRBD2
CASSLSGRAYNEQFF
TGTGCCAGCAGCTTAAGCGGGAGGGCCTACAATGAGCAGTTCTTC
>16|TRBJ1-1|.|TRBV20-1|.
CMTFDPKKGGRAEAFF
TGCATGACGTTCGACCCAAAAAAAGGGGGAAGGGCTGAAGCTTTCTTT
>16|TRBJ1-5|few|TRBV20-1|.
CSAILVGADSNQPQHF
TGCAGTGCAATCTTGGTTGGGGCGGACAGCAATCAGCCCCAGCATTTT
>15|TRBJ1-2|.|TRBV4-1|TRBD1
CASSQVGTGNYGYTF
TGCGCCAGCAGCCAAGTCGGGACAGGCAACTATGGCTACACCTTC
>16|TRBJ2-3|many|TRBV11-3|.
CASSAQGLAETDTQYF
TGTGCCAGCAGCGCCCAAGGCTTAGCGGAGACAGATACGCAGTATTTT
>12|TRBJ2-1|many|TRBV29-1|.
CSSSTHYNEQFF
TGCAGCTCCTCGACTCATTACAATGAGCAGTTCTTC
>15|TRBJ2-1|few|TRBV9|TRBD2
CASSISGGPLDEQFF
TGTGCCAGCAGCATCTCGGGAGGGCCATTGGATGAGCAGTTCTTC